This T cell receptor beta chain is drawn from a study of glioma-infiltrating T cells after dendritic cell vaccination. General observations from the study: Survival was not directly related to TCR clonality in these patients.

V lost 0 bases and J lost 6; bases outside the gene matches: 6. CDR1 SGHNT and CDR2 YYREEE come from the germline V gene (reference sequence). The CDR3 is 15 amino acids. Points on this clone: No antigen is known for it.

Some clones are missing from TCRdb's copy, which holds only in-frame ones; the method was immunoSEQ multiplex PCR. Among roughly 60,000 clones listed, more than 75% were seen once. Specified time point: after dendritic cell vaccination, including at tumor progression/relapse. The V call is TRBV5-4, the J call TRBJ2-3, with 8 bases fitting TRBD2. Sequences were derived from blood, sampled after dendritic cell vaccination. This TCR derives from a human donor with glioblastoma. The CDR3 spells CASSLARGGRDTQYF. CDR3 sequence (DNA): TGTGCCAGCAGCTTGGCCCGGGGGGGGCGTGATACGCAGTATTTT.